This T cell receptor (beta chain) came from a study of T cells in Graves' hyperthyroidism and ophthalmopathy. Study information: Peripheral blood was taken when the disease was first diagnosed, before any treatment began.

This clonotype has a count of ten or more. Its antigen is currently unknown. Amplification yielded TCR beta CDR3 regions, with RNA transcripts as the source. Using the HTBI primer set, a first-round RT-PCR was run on the TCR CDR3. TCRdb reanalysed the multiplex PCR reads using MiXCR and keeps one entry per CDR3 protein. The repertoire holds hundreds of thousands of distinct CDR3 sequences, with around 20% as singletons. General study points: Most thyroid clonotypes with frequency above 0.001 were detected in blood. Ophthalmopathy and stable hyperthyroidism were separated by a 13 V-J model.

Uncontrolled infections, other autoimmune diseases, pregnancy or lactation led to exclusion of patients. This TCR came from a man aged 35 to 55 with Graves' hyperthyroidism. The sequencing input was blood.

DNA of the CDR3: TGCAGCGTCAGGACTAGCGGAAACGAGCAGTACTTC. Translation gives CSVRTSGNEQYF. The V gene is TRBV29-1, the J gene TRBJ2-7; TRBD2 aligns across 10 bases. J lost 5 bases, V lost 6 bases, and 4 bases had no gene match. The CDR3 covers 12 residues. Germline CDR1 is SQVTM and CDR2 is ANQGSEA.